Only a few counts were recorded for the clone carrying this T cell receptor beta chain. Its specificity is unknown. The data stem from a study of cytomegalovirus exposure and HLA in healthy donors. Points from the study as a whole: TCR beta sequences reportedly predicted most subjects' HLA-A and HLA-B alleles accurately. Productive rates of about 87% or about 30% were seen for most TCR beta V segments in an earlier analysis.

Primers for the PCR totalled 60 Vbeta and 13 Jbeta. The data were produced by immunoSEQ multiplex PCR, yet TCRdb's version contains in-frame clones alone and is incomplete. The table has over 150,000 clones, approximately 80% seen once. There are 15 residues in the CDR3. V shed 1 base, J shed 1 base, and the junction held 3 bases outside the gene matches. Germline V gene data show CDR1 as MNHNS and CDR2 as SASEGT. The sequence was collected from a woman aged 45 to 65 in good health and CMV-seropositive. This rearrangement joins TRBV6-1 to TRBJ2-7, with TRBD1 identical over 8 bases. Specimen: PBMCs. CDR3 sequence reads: CASSEVGTGSYEQYF. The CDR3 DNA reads TGTGCCAGCAGTGAAGTGGGGACAGGTTCCTACGAGCAGTACTTC.